The TCR beta chain described here comes from a study of T-cell reconstitution after alpha-beta-depleted transplantation in children. A library of TCRbeta sequences, prepared with unique molecular identifiers, was generated. TCRdb independently ran MiXCR on the PCR reads; one entry per CDR3 protein. The sample consists of 600,000 to 700,000 distinct CDR3 sequences, 16% of them appearing once. The V and J ends lost 0 bases and 8 bases respectively, with 19 bases between them. CDR3 size: 16 residues. This chain links TRBV12-3 or TRBV12-4 with TRBJ1-2; possible D gene TRBD1, 6 bases. The receptor was isolated from a human donor who donated a stem cell graft to a child with acute myeloid leukemia. The sequences come from PBMCs from the stem cell graft donor, collected from the stem cell graft. Written as DNA, the CDR3 is TGTGCCAGCAGTTTAGCGCTTGCTGGCAGGGGAAAGGGCTACACCTTC. As protein: CASSLALAGRGKGYTF.